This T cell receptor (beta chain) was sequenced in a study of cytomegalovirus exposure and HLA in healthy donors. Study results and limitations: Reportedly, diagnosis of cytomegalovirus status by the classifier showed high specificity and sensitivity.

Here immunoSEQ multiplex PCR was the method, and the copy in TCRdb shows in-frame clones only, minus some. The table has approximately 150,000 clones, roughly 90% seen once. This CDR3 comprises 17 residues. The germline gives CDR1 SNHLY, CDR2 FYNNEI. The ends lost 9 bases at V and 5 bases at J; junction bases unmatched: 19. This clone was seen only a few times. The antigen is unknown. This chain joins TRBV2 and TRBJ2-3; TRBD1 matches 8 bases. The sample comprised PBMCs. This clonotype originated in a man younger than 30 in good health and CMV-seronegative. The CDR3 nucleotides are TGTGCCAGTTTTGGGACAGGAACTTTAGGAGTCAGAGATACGCAGTATTTT. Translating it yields CASFGTGTLGVRDTQYF. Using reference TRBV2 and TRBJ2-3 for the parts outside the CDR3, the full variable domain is EPEVTQTPSHQVTQMGQEVILRCVPISNHLYFYWYRQILGQKVEFLVSFYNNEISEKSEIFDDQFSVERPDGSNFTLKIRSTKLEDSAMYFCASFGTGTLGVRDTQYFGPGTRLTVL.